This T cell receptor (beta chain) was observed in a study of vaccination effects on CD4 cells after COVID-19. In the study overall: The study sampled a couple of convalescent patients 16 days and one week before vaccination.

Regarding the study as a whole: Mainly new vaccine-induced clones made up the post-vaccine spike-reactive clones in convalescents.

The length of the CDR3 is 13 residues. The germline V gene has CDR1 SGHKS and CDR2 YYEKEE (reference sequence). Trimming left V 4 bases short and J 5 bases short, with 12 bases between. Antigen-specific CD4+ T cells were expanded (with viral peptide pools) by the ViraFEST assay ahead of sequencing. Cultured cells yielded isolated CD4+ T cells after approximately nine days. PCR-confirmed SARS-CoV-2 infection occurred in the person between March and December 2020. Only in-frame clones appear in the TCRdb table, and some are missing; sequencing was by immunoSEQ multiplex PCR. The data contain tens of thousands of clones, around 73% of them singletons. This clone was observed a few times. Its antigen is unknown.

This sequence originates from a human donor who had a prior SARS-CoV-2 infection. The V call is TRBV5-5, the J call TRBJ2-5; D is undetermined. The input for sequencing was CD4+ T cells from PBMCs cultured with a peptide pool, taken before COVID-19 vaccination. The CDR3 loop reads CASSTWASETQYF. The CDR3 nucleotides read TGTGCCAGCAGCACCTGGGCGAGCGAGACCCAGTACTTC.